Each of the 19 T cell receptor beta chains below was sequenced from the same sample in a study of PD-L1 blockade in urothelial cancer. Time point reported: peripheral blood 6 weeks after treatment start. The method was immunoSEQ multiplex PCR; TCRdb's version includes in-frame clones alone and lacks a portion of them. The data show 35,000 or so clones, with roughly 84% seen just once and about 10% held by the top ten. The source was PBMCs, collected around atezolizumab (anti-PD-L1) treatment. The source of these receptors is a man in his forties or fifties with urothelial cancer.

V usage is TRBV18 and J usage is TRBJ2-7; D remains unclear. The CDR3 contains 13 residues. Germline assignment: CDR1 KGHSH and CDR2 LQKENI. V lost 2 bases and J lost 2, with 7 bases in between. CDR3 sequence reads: CASSPAAPYEQYF. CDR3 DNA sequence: TGTGCCAGCTCACCAGCGGCCCCCTACGAGCAGTACTTC.

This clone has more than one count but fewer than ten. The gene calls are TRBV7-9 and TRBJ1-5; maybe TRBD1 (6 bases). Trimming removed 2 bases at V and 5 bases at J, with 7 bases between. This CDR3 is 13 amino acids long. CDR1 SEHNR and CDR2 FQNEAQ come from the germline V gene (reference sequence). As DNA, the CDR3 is TGTGCCAGCAGCTTAAAGGGGGATCAGCCCCAGCATTTT. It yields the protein CASSLKGDQPQHF.

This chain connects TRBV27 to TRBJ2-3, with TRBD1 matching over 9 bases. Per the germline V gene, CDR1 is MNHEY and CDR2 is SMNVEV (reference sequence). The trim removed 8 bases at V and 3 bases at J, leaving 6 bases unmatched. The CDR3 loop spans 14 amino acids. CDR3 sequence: CASSRDRVTDTQYF. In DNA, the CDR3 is TGTGCCAGCTCTCGGGACAGGGTTACAGATACGCAGTATTTT.

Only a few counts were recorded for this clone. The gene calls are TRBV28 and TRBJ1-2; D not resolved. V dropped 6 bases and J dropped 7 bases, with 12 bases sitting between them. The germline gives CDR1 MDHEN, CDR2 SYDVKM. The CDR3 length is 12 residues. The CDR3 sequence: CASSSGISGYTF. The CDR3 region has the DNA TGTGCCAGCAGCTCAGGTATAAGTGGCTACACCTTC.

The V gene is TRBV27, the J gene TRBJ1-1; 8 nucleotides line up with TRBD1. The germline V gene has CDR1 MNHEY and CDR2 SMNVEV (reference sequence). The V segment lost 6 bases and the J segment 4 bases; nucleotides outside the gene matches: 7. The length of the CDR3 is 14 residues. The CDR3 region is CASRPDRGGTEAFF. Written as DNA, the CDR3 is TGTGCCAGCAGACCCGACAGGGGAGGCACTGAAGCTTTCTTT.

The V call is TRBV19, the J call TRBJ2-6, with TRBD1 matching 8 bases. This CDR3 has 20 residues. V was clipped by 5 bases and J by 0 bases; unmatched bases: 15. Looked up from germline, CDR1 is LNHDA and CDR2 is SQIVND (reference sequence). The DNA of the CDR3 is TGTGCCAGTAGTTTCGAGCCGGTGGGACAGGCGAACTCTGGGGCCAACGTCCTGACTTTC. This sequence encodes CASSFEPVGQANSGANVLTF.

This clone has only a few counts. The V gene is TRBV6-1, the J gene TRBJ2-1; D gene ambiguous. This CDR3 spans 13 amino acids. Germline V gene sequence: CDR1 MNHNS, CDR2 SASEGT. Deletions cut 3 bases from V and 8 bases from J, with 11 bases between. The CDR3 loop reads CASSELLFHEQFF. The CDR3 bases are TGTGCCAGCAGTGAGCTGCTATTTCATGAGCAGTTCTTC.

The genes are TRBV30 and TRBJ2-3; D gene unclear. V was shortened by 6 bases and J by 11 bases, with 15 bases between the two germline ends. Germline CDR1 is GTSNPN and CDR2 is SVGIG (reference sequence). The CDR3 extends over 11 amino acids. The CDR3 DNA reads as TGTGCCTGCCGGGTGGCTACTGGGCAGTATTTT. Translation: CACRVATGQYF.

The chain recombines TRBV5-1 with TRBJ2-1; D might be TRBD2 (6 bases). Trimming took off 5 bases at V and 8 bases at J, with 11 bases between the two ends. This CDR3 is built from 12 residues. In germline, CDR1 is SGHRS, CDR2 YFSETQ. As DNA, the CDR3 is TGCGCCAGCAGAAGCCGCGGGGATGAGCAGTTCTTC. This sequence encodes CASRSRGDEQFF. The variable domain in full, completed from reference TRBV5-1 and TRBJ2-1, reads KAGVTQTPRYLIKTRGQQVTLSCSPISGHRSVSWYQQTPGQGLQFLFEYFSETQRNKGNFPGRFSGRQFSNSRSEMNVSTLELGDSALYLCASRSRGDEQFFGPGTRLTVL.

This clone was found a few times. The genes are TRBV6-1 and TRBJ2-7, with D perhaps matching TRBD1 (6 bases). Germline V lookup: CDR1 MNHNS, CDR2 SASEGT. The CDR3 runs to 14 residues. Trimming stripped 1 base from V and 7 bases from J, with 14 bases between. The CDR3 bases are TGTGCCAGCAGTGAAGATTCACAGGGATGGGAGCAGTACTTC. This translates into CASSEDSQGWEQYF.

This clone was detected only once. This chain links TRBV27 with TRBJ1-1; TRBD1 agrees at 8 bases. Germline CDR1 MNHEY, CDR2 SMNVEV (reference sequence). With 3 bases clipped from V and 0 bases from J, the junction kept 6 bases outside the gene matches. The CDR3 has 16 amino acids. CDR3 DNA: TGTGCCAGCAGTTTTGGGCAGGGGGCCATGAACACTGAAGCTTTCTTT. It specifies CASSFGQGAMNTEAFF.

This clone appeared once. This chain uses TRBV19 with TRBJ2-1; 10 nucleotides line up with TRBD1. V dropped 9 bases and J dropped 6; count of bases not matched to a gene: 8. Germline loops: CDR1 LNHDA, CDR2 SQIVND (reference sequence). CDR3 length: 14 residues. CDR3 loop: CASTGTGAPNEQFF. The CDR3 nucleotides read TGTGCCAGCACCGGGACAGGGGCACCCAATGAGCAGTTCTTC.

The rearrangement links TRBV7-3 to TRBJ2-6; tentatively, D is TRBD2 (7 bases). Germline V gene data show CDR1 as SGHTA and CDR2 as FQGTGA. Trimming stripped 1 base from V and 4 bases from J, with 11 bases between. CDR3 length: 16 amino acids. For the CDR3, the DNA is TGTGCCAGCAGCTTAAAGGGGGGGAGCGGGGCCAACGTCCTGACTTTC. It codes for CASSLKGGSGANVLTF. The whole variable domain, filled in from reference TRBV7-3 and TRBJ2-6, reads GAGVSQTPSNKVTEKGKYVELRCDPISGHTALYWYRQSLGQGPEFLIYFQGTGAADDSGLPNDRFFAVRPEGSVSTLKIQRTERGDSAVYLCASSLKGGSGANVLTFGAGSRLTVL.

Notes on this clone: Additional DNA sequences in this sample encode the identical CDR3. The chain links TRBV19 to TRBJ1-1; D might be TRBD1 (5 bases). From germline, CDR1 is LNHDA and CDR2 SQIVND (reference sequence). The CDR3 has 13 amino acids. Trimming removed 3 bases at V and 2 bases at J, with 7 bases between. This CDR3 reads CASSIGGNTEAFF. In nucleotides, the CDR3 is TGTGCCAGTAGTATCGGGGGTAACACTGAAGCTTTCTTT.

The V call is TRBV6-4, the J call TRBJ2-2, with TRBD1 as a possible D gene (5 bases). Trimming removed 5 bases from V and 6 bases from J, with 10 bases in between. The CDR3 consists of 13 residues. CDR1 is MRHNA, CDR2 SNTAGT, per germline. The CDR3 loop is CASSPGWAGELFF. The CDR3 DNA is TGTGCCAGCAGTCCAGGGTGGGCCGGGGAGCTGTTTTTT.

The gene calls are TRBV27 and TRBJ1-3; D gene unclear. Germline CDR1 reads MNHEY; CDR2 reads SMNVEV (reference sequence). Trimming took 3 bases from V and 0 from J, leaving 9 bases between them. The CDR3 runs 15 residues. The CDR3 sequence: CASSLGQASGNTIYF. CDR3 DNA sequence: TGTGCCAGCAGTTTGGGCCAGGCCTCTGGAAACACCATATATTTT.

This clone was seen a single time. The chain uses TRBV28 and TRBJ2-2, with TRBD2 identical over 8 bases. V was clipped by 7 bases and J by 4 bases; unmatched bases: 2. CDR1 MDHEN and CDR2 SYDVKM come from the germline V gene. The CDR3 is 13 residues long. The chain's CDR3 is CASTREVTGELFF. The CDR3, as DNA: TGTGCCAGCACGCGGGAGGTCACCGGGGAGCTGTTTTTT.

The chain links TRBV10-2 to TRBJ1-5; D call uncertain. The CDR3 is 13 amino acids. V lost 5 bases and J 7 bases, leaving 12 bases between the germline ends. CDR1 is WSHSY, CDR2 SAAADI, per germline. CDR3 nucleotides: TGCGCCAGCAGTCTTCAGGAGGGCCAGCCCCAGCATTTT. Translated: CASSLQEGQPQHF.

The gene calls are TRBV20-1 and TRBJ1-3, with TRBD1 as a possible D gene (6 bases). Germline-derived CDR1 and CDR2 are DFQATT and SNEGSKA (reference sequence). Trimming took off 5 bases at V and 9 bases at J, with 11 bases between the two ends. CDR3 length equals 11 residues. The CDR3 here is CSAGGGGTIYF. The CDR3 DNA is TGCAGTGCTGGGGGCGGAGGCACCATATATTTT.